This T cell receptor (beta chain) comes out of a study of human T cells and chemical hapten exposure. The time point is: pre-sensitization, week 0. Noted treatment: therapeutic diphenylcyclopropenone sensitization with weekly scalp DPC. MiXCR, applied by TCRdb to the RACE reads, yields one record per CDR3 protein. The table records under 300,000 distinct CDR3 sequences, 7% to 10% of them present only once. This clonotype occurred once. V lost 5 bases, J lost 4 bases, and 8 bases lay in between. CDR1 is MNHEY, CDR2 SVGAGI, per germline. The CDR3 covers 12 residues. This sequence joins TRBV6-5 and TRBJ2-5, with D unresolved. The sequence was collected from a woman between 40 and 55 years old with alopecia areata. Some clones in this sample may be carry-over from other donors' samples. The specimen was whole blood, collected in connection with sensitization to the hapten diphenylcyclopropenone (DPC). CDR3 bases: TGTGCCAGCAGTACCTTTGGAGAGACCCAGTACTTC. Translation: CASSTFGETQYF.